This is a list of T cell receptor beta chains from one sample in a study of T cells in Graves' hyperthyroidism and ophthalmopathy. In TCRdb, the multiplex PCR reads were re-called with MiXCR into one record per CDR3 protein. Of about 600,000 distinct CDR3 sequences listed, more than 13% are singletons. The sequencing sample was made of blood. The receptors come from a woman between 18 and 29 years old with Graves' ophthalmopathy. Each CDR3 is given with its conserved first and last residue. D genes are given only for firm matches. Clone size is shown for a subset of rows, as once, few, many or a class of expanded clone.

TGTGCCAGCAGTTACCGGGACTCTTACTACAATGAGCAGTTCTTC | CASSYRDSYYNEQFF | TRBJ2-1 | NA | TRBV6-5 | many
TGTGCCAGCAGTGAAGAGGGGGGATGGACCTACGAGCAGTACTTC | CASSEEGGWTYEQYF | TRBJ2-7 | NA | TRBV2 | many
TGTGCCAGCAGCGTAGGAGGGGATGAGACCCAGTACTTC | CASSVGGDETQYF | TRBJ2-5 | NA | TRBV9 | NA
TGTGCCAGCAGCTTAGAAGGCAGGGTGAACACTGAAGCTTTCTTT | CASSLEGRVNTEAFF | TRBJ1-1 | NA | TRBV7-9 | many
TGTGCCAGCAGAGTTCGACAGGGGGGAGCCAAAAACATTCAGTACTTC | CASRVRQGGAKNIQYF | TRBJ2-4 | TRBD1 | TRBV7-2 | NA
TGTGCCAGTAGGGAGAGGGGCTCAACCGATGACACCGGGGAGCTGTTTTTT | CASRERGSTDDTGELFF | TRBJ2-2 | NA | TRBV19 | many
TGTGCCAGTAGTATAGCTGGGACAGGGAACACTGAAGCTTTCTTT | CASSIAGTGNTEAFF | TRBJ1-1 | TRBD1 | TRBV19 | NA
TGTGCCAGCAGTGTGGGGGCCCCTAGCCCCAATGAGCAGTTCTTC | CASSVGAPSPNEQFF | TRBJ2-1 | NA | TRBV2 | many
TGCAGTGCTAGAGAGGGGGGGGCTACTGAAGCTTTCTTT | CSAREGGATEAFF | TRBJ1-1 | NA | TRBV20-1 | many
TGCGCCTGCAGACCGGGTCGAGGGATGGGCGAGCAGTACTTC | CACRPGRGMGEQYF | TRBJ2-7 | NA | TRBV5-1 | NA
TGCAGTGCTACCCGGGACGGATCACCCGGGGCCCAGTACTTC | CSATRDGSPGAQYF | TRBJ2-5 | NA | TRBV20-1 | many
TGTGCCAGCAGCTTAATTCGCGGACAGACCTTAGCGGGAGAAGGACGCGAGCAGTACTTC | CASSLIRGQTLAGEGREQYF | TRBJ2-7 | TRBD2 | TRBV7-9 | NA
TGTGCCAGCAGCGATGAGGGAGTCCGGAATTCACCCCTCCACTTT | CASSDEGVRNSPLHF | TRBJ1-6 | NA | TRBV27 | many
TGTGCCAGCAGTGGACAGGGACAGCGGAGTTCCTACAATGAGCAGTTCTTC | CASSGQGQRSSYNEQFF | TRBJ2-1 | TRBD1 | TRBV25-1 | NA
TGTGCCAGCAGCTTAGACAGAGGCAATCAGCCCCAGCATTTT | CASSLDRGNQPQHF | TRBJ1-5 | NA | TRBV11-2 | many
TGTGCCAGCAGCTCCCACACAATTAGCGGTTTTTATGGCTACACCTTC | CASSSHTISGFYGYTF | TRBJ1-2 | NA | TRBV9 | NA
TGTGCCATCAGACGACAAGGGAGAGCTGAAGCTTTCTTT | CAIRRQGRAEAFF | TRBJ1-1 | NA | TRBV10-3 | many
TGTGCCAGCAGCTTGCACGGCGGGAGGAGCTCTTACAATGAGCAGTTCTTC | CASSLHGGRSSYNEQFF | TRBJ2-1 | TRBD2 | TRBV5-6 | many
TGTGCCAGCAGGCGAGGAGCAGTTTATGAGCAGTTCTTC | CASRRGAVYEQFF | TRBJ2-1 | NA | TRBV27 | few
TGTGCTAGTGGGGAACTAGCGGGAGGGCCGCAGTACTTC | CASGELAGGPQYF | TRBJ2-7 | TRBD2 | TRBV12-5 | many
TGTGCCATCAGTGAGCCTGGGACAGGGAATCAGCCCCAGCATTTT | CAISEPGTGNQPQHF | TRBJ1-5 | TRBD1 | TRBV10-3 | many
TGCAGCGTTGCGGCACAGGATAGCGATCAGCCCCAGCATTTT | CSVAAQDSDQPQHF | TRBJ1-5 | NA | TRBV29-1 | NA
TGTGCCAGCAGTGGCCAGGGGGCGGGTTATTCACCCCTCCACTTT | CASSGQGAGYSPLHF | TRBJ1-6 | TRBD1 | TRBV28 | few
TGTGCCAGCAGCCGCAATCTAGGGAGTACTGAAGCTTTCTTT | CASSRNLGSTEAFF | TRBJ1-1 | NA | TRBV3-1 | many
TGTGCCACACAAACAGGGGAAGAGCAGTACTTC | CATQTGEEQYF | TRBJ2-7 | TRBD1 | TRBV11-3 | many
TGTGCCAGCTCAATCTCGCAGGATCAGCCCCAGCATTTT | CASSISQDQPQHF | TRBJ1-5 | NA | TRBV18 | many
TGTGCCAGCAGTGAATGGACAGGGGGAGGCACCGGGGAGCTGTTTTTT | CASSEWTGGGTGELFF | TRBJ2-2 | TRBD1 | TRBV6-1 | NA
TGTGCCAGCACGGAACAGGGAGGTCAGCCCCAGCATTTT | CASTEQGGQPQHF | TRBJ1-5 | NA | TRBV12-3/TRBV12-4 | many
TGTGCCTGGAGTCCTGGACATCCCCACTATGGCTACACCTTC | CAWSPGHPHYGYTF | TRBJ1-2 | NA | TRBV30 | many
TGTGCCAGCAGTGGGACAGGGAACGAGCTTAACTTC | CASSGTGNELNF | TRBJ2-7 | TRBD1 | TRBV27 | few
TGTGCCAGCAGCCCCGGACCTTGGGAGACCCAGTACTTC | CASSPGPWETQYF | TRBJ2-5 | NA | TRBV7-9 | many
TGTGCCACCAGTGATTCGACAGGGGGGCCAGATACGCAGTATTTT | CATSDSTGGPDTQYF | TRBJ2-3 | TRBD1 | TRBV24-1 | NA
TGTGCCAGCAGCCCCCGTACAGGCAAAACCGGGGAGCTGTTTTTT | CASSPRTGKTGELFF | TRBJ2-2 | NA | TRBV5-6 | NA
TGTGCCATCCAACCGGGACTAGCGGGAGACAATGAGCAGTTCTTC | CAIQPGLAGDNEQFF | TRBJ2-1 | TRBD2 | TRBV10-3 | few
TGCAGTGCTAGCACAGGGAACCAACCCGAATTGGCGGAAAAACTGTTTTTT | CSASTGNQPELAEKLFF | TRBJ1-4 | NA | TRBV20-1 | NA
TGTGCCAGTAGTATAGGCGGGGTCGAGGGCACAACTGAAGCTTTCTTT | CASSIGGVEGTTEAFF | TRBJ1-1 | NA | TRBV19 | few
TGTGCCAGCTGCTCACTAGCGGGAGGGGAGAACAATGAGCAGTTCTTC | CASCSLAGGENNEQFF | TRBJ2-1 | TRBD2 | TRBV11-2 | many
TGTGCCAGCAGCTCCAAGAGGGGCACAGATACGCAGTATTTT | CASSSKRGTDTQYF | TRBJ2-3 | NA | TRBV7-8 | many
TGTGCCAGCAGCTTAGTGGGGAACAGGAACAATGAGCAGTTCTTC | CASSLVGNRNNEQFF | TRBJ2-1 | NA | TRBV7-8 | many
TGTGCTAGTGGTTTGGTACTGTTACTAGATACGCAGTATTTT | CASGLVLLLDTQYF | TRBJ2-3 | NA | TRBV12-5 | many
TGTGCCACCAGCAGAGGAAGACTAGCGGGAGGAACTAATACGCAGTATTTT | CATSRGRLAGGTNTQYF | TRBJ2-3 | TRBD2 | TRBV15 | many
TGTGCCAGCAGTCCCGCAGGGGGAGTCTCTGGAAACACCATATATTTT | CASSPAGGVSGNTIYF | TRBJ1-3 | TRBD1 | TRBV27 | NA
TGCAGTGCCGATGGACTAGCGGGAGGGTCTTCCTACAATGAGCAGTTCTTC | CSADGLAGGSSYNEQFF | TRBJ2-1 | TRBD2 | TRBV20-1 | NA
TGCAGTGCTAGAGGGAGGTGGGGGACCCCGTTCTTC | CSARGRWGTPFF | TRBJ2-1 | NA | TRBV20-1 | few
TGTGCCAGCAGCTTGACGGTCACTGAAGCTTTCTTT | CASSLTVTEAFF | TRBJ1-1 | NA | TRBV5-8 | NA
TGTGCCAGCAGTTGGCCACCGGGCCTCCTCCACGAGCAGTACTTC | CASSWPPGLLHEQYF | TRBJ2-7 | NA | TRBV28 | many
TGTGCCATCAGTGGTGGAGACAGGGGGAAGTCTAACTATGGCTACACCTTC | CAISGGDRGKSNYGYTF | TRBJ1-2 | TRBD1 | TRBV10-3 | NA
TGTGCCAGCAGCGGACAGGGACTAGCAATAGATACGCAGTATTTT | CASSGQGLAIDTQYF | TRBJ2-3 | NA | TRBV7-3 | NA
TGTGCCAGCAGCGCGGGGGCGCGAGACGGCTACACCTTC | CASSAGARDGYTF | TRBJ1-2 | NA | TRBV9 | many
TGTGCCAGCAGTTACGCGGGACTAACAAGGGTCGCTCCTCCTCAGATCTACAATGAGCAGTTCTTC | CASSYAGLTRVAPPQIYNEQFF | TRBJ2-1 | TRBD2 | TRBV6-2/TRBV6-3 | few
TGTGCCATCAGTGAGTTACGGACTAGCGGATACACAGATACGCAGTATTTT | CAISELRTSGYTDTQYF | TRBJ2-3 | TRBD2 | TRBV10-3 | many
TGTGCCAGCAGCGTCTCGGGACAGGGGAGAACTGAAGCTTTCTTT | CASSVSGQGRTEAFF | TRBJ1-1 | TRBD1 | TRBV9 | NA
TGTGCCAGCAACCGTGAGGGGACCTATGGCTACACCTTC | CASNREGTYGYTF | TRBJ1-2 | NA | TRBV2 | many
TGTGCCAGCAGTGTCTCCTATAATTCACCCCTCCACTTT | CASSVSYNSPLHF | TRBJ1-6 | NA | TRBV27 | few
TGTGCCAGCAGCTTATTCCTCACAGGGGTATCGGTTATCTTT | CASSLFLTGVSVIF | TRBJ1-1 | TRBD1 | TRBV7-2 | many
TGCAGCGTTGAAGATCTTCCGACTAGCGGGAGATACGAGCAGTACTTC | CSVEDLPTSGRYEQYF | TRBJ2-7 | TRBD2 | TRBV29-1 | many
TGTGCCAGCAGTTTAAGGCAGGGGGGGTCAGACATGGAAAAACTGTTTTTT | CASSLRQGGSDMEKLFF | TRBJ1-4 | TRBD1 | TRBV27 | many
TGTGCCAGCAGTGAAGGGACTAGCGCCAAACGGCAGTTCTTC | CASSEGTSAKRQFF | TRBJ2-1 | TRBD2 | TRBV6-1 | NA
TGTGCCAGCAGTTTTGTCTCTCTAGCGGCAAACACCGGGGAGCTGTTTTTT | CASSFVSLAANTGELFF | TRBJ2-2 | TRBD2 | TRBV27 | NA